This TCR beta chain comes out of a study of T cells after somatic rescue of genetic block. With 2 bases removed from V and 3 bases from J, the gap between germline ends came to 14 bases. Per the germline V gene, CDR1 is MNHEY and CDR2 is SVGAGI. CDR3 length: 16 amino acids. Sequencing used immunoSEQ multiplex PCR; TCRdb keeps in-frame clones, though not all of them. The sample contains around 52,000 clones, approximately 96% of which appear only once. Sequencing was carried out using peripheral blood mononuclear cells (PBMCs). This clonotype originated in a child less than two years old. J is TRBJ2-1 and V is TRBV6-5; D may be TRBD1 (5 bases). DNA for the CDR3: TGTGCCAGCAGTTACAGCCCAGGGAATGGCTACAATGAGCAGTTCTTC. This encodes CASSYSPGNGYNEQFF.